The clone carrying this T cell receptor beta chain was seen once. Trimming took 5 bases from V and 5 from J, leaving 15 bases between them. The germline V gene has CDR1 SEHNR and CDR2 FQNEAQ (reference sequence). This CDR3 has 14 residues. Starting 14 to 28 days after autologous transplant, ipilimumab 1 mg/kg was given. Through week 26, nivolumab 3 mg/kg IV was given weeks 1, 4, 7, 10, then biweekly. Sequencing was performed with immunoSEQ multiplex PCR; in TCRdb, only in-frame clones are kept and a portion is missing. The sample lists 84,000 or so clones, 65% to 85% occurring once. This sample stems from a study of ipilimumab plus nivolumab after autologous stem cell transplantation. Overall study: A median of about eight nivolumab and 5 ipilimumab doses were given. Both relapsed and primary refractory DLBCL were included.

This sample comprised PBMCs, obtained in a trial of ipilimumab plus nivolumab as post-transplant consolidation. This chain links TRBV7-9 with TRBJ2-5; D may be TRBD1 (5 bases). The clonotype was recovered from a male donor with diffuse large B-cell lymphoma. This chain's CDR3 is CASSPQGVRETQYF. CDR3 nucleotide sequence: TGTGCCAGCAGCCCCCAGGGCGTCAGGGAGACCCAGTACTTC. The full variable domain, its missing parts supplied by reference TRBV7-9 and TRBJ2-5, is DTGVSQNPRHKITKRGQNVTFRCDPISEHNRLYWYRQTLGQGPEFLTYFQNEAQLEKSRLLSDRFSAERPKGSFSTLEIQRTEQGDSAMYLCASSPQGVRETQYFGPGTRLLVL.